Listed below are T cell receptor beta chains from one sample, sequenced in a study of blood T cell repertoires in COVID-19. The method was immunoSEQ multiplex PCR; TCRdb's version includes in-frame clones alone and lacks a portion of them. This sample yields around 67,000 clones, of which around four fifths are seen a single time; 5.3% belongs to the top ten. The sample comprised peripheral blood. These receptors all stem from a man between 50 and 59 years old with active COVID-19. Each CDR3 is given with its conserved first and last residue. Each record gives: J gene, D gene, V gene, clone size, CDR3 protein, CDR3 DNA. The D gene is left open where the match is weak. Clone size is given for some rows only: seen once, a few or many times, or a class if the clone is expanded.

J: TRBJ1-1; D: -; V: TRBV12-3/TRBV12-4; size: -; CDR3: CASKRDWNTEAFF; DNA: TGTGCCAGCAAGAGGGATTGGAACACTGAAGCTTTCTTT
J: TRBJ1-6; D: -; V: TRBV10-3; size: -; CDR3: CAISESGGHNSPLHF; DNA: TGTGCCATCAGTGAGTCAGGAGGGCACAATTCACCCCTCCACTTT
J: TRBJ1-1; D: -; V: TRBV28; size: -; CDR3: CASRPHMNTEAFF; DNA: TGTGCCAGCAGGCCCCACATGAACACTGAAGCTTTCTTT
J: TRBJ2-5; D: -; V: TRBV6-5; size: once; CDR3: CASSWGPETQYF; DNA: TGTGCCAGCAGTTGGGGCCCCGAGACCCAGTACTTC
J: TRBJ2-7; D: -; V: TRBV21-1; size: -; CDR3: CASSIQEGEPYEQYF; DNA: TGTGCCAGCAGCATCCAAGAGGGGGAACCCTACGAGCAGTACTTC
J: TRBJ1-2; D: -; V: TRBV7-9; size: -; CDR3: CASSLAAPTNYGYTF; DNA: TGTGCCAGCAGCTTAGCGGCACCGACTAACTATGGCTACACCTTC
J: TRBJ1-5; D: -; V: TRBV9; size: -; CDR3: CASTLTGLPNQPQHF; DNA: TGTGCCAGCACCTTAACAGGGCTCCCGAATCAGCCCCAGCATTTT
J: TRBJ1-1; D: -; V: TRBV9; size: -; CDR3: CASGGVRGTEAFF; DNA: TGTGCCAGCGGGGGGGTCCGTGGGACTGAAGCTTTCTTT
J: TRBJ1-5; D: -; V: TRBV6-1; size: -; CDR3: CASSETIGHSNQPQHF; DNA: TGTGCCAGCAGTGAAACGATAGGACATAGCAATCAGCCCCAGCATTTT
J: TRBJ1-4; D: -; V: TRBV14; size: once; CDR3: CASSQDWPGEGEKLFF; DNA: TGTGCCAGCAGCCAAGATTGGCCGGGGGAAGGTGAAAAACTGTTTTTT
J: TRBJ1-1; D: -; V: TRBV4-2; size: -; CDR3: CASSQGEGEDTEAFF; DNA: TGTGCCAGCAGCCAAGGGGAGGGAGAGGACACTGAAGCTTTCTTT
J: TRBJ2-4; D: -; V: TRBV10-1; size: -; CDR3: CASSESRGAKNIQYF; DNA: TGCGCCAGCAGTGAGTCTAGGGGGGCCAAAAACATTCAGTACTTC
J: TRBJ1-6; D: -; V: TRBV9; size: few; CDR3: CASSARAGAENSPLHF; DNA: TGTGCCAGCAGCGCCCGCGCGGGGGCAGAGAATTCACCCCTCCACTTT
J: TRBJ2-3; D: TRBD2; V: TRBV18; size: -; CDR3: CASSDSSGRAGTDTQYF; DNA: TGTGCCAGCTCAGACTCCAGCGGGAGGGCCGGCACAGATACGCAGTATTTT
J: TRBJ2-7; D: TRBD2; V: TRBV7-2; size: -; CDR3: CASSRLAGGPGEQYF; DNA: TGTGCCAGCAGCAGACTAGCGGGAGGGCCGGGGGAGCAGTACTTC
J: TRBJ2-3; D: -; V: TRBV5-1; size: -; CDR3: CASRRGTDTQYF; DNA: TGCGCCAGCAGGCGGGGCACAGATACGCAGTATTTT